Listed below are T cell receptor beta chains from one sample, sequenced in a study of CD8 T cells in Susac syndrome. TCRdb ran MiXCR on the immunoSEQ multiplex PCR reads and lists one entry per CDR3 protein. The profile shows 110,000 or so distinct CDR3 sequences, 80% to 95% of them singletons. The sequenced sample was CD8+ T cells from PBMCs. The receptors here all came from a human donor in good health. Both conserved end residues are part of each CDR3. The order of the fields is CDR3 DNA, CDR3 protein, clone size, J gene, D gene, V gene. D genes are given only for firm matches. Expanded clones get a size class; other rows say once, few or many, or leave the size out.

CDR3 DNA: TGTGCCTGGAGTGTAAGTTCACCGGGAGCTAAATCTGTAACTTCGGTCTTC
CDR3 protein: CAWSVSSPGAKSVTSVF
clone size: -
J gene: TRBJ2-1
D gene: -
V gene: TRBV30

CDR3 DNA: TGTGCCAGCAGCTTAGTTCGGGGAAACACCATATATTTT
CDR3 protein: CASSLVRGNTIYF
clone size: -
J gene: TRBJ1-3
D gene: -
V gene: TRBV7-9

CDR3 DNA: TGTGCCAGCAGTGAGTTAGAGACCCCCTCCTACGAGCAGTACTTC
CDR3 protein: CASSELETPSYEQYF
clone size: -
J gene: TRBJ2-7
D gene: -
V gene: TRBV6-1

CDR3 DNA: TGTGCCAGCATCCGATCCGGGACCGAACCTACTAACTATGGCTACACCTTC
CDR3 protein: CASIRSGTEPTNYGYTF
clone size: -
J gene: TRBJ1-2
D gene: -
V gene: TRBV7-2

CDR3 DNA: TGTGCCAGCAGCTTAGGAACAGGTTTCTATGGCTACACCTTC
CDR3 protein: CASSLGTGFYGYTF
clone size: -
J gene: TRBJ1-2
D gene: -
V gene: TRBV7-9

CDR3 DNA: TGCGCCAGCAGCCAAGGGGTCAGAAATGCTGGAAACACCATATATTTT
CDR3 protein: CASSQGVRNAGNTIYF
clone size: -
J gene: TRBJ1-3
D gene: -
V gene: TRBV4-1

CDR3 DNA: TGTGCCAGCACCCCACCCTACTCTGAAGCTTTCTTT
CDR3 protein: CASTPPYSEAFF
clone size: -
J gene: TRBJ1-1
D gene: -
V gene: TRBV28

CDR3 DNA: TGTGCCAGCAGCCCCATAAGGCCCTCTGGTTCTGGAAACACCATATATTTT
CDR3 protein: CASSPIRPSGSGNTIYF
clone size: -
J gene: TRBJ1-3
D gene: -
V gene: TRBV3-1

CDR3 DNA: TGTGCCAGTAGTATTAGCCGAACCTCTGGAAACACCATATATTTT
CDR3 protein: CASSISRTSGNTIYF
clone size: -
J gene: TRBJ1-3
D gene: -
V gene: TRBV19

CDR3 DNA: TGCGCCAGCAGCGGGAAAGCCTCCTACGAGCAGTACTTC
CDR3 protein: CASSGKASYEQYF
clone size: -
J gene: TRBJ2-7
D gene: -
V gene: TRBV5-1

CDR3 DNA: TGTGCCAGCAGTGCGGGCAGGGCTATGGATGGCTACACCTTC
CDR3 protein: CASSAGRAMDGYTF
clone size: -
J gene: TRBJ1-2
D gene: -
V gene: TRBV2

CDR3 DNA: TGTGCCAGCAGCGCCGGAGGGCCCCAGCATTTT
CDR3 protein: CASSAGGPQHF
clone size: -
J gene: TRBJ1-5
D gene: -
V gene: TRBV7-9

CDR3 DNA: TGTGCCAGCAGCGAGACAGGGCTCGATTGGCCCCAGCATTTT
CDR3 protein: CASSETGLDWPQHF
clone size: -
J gene: TRBJ1-5
D gene: TRBD1
V gene: TRBV9

CDR3 DNA: TGTGCCTGGAGCTGGGACGGACAGGGAAACACTGAAGCTTTCTTT
CDR3 protein: CAWSWDGQGNTEAFF
clone size: -
J gene: TRBJ1-1
D gene: TRBD1
V gene: TRBV30

CDR3 DNA: TGTGCCAGCAGCCAAGATAGAGTCTTGGCCAGGGTAACGTCTGCCAAAAACATTCAGTACTTC
CDR3 protein: CASSQDRVLARVTSAKNIQYF
clone size: -
J gene: TRBJ2-4
D gene: -
V gene: TRBV3-1

CDR3 DNA: TGTGCCAGCAGCTTATCCCCGGCATACAATGAGCAGTTCTTC
CDR3 protein: CASSLSPAYNEQFF
clone size: -
J gene: TRBJ2-1
D gene: -
V gene: TRBV7-2

CDR3 DNA: TGTGCCAGCTCCGGGACGGGCTCCTACGAGCAGTACTTC
CDR3 protein: CASSGTGSYEQYF
clone size: -
J gene: TRBJ2-7
D gene: -
V gene: TRBV18

CDR3 DNA: TGCGCCAGCAGCCAAGTGGTCGGACAGGGGCCTCAGCCCCAGCATTTT
CDR3 protein: CASSQVVGQGPQPQHF
clone size: -
J gene: TRBJ1-5
D gene: TRBD1
V gene: TRBV4-1

CDR3 DNA: TGTGCCAGCAGCCAAGATGCGGCGCCTAGCACAGATACGCAGTATTTT
CDR3 protein: CASSQDAAPSTDTQYF
clone size: -
J gene: TRBJ2-3
D gene: -
V gene: TRBV4-2

CDR3 DNA: TGCAGTGCTAGACCCACAGGGGGCGGAGGTGGCTACACCTTC
CDR3 protein: CSARPTGGGGGYTF
clone size: -
J gene: TRBJ1-2
D gene: TRBD1
V gene: TRBV20-1

CDR3 DNA: TGTGCCAGCAGTATCCACTCCGATCTGACAGATACGCAGTATTTT
CDR3 protein: CASSIHSDLTDTQYF
clone size: -
J gene: TRBJ2-3
D gene: -
V gene: TRBV6-2/TRBV6-3

CDR3 DNA: TGTGCCAGCGGACGTGGTTTACAGTCGATAGACAATGAGCAGTTCTTC
CDR3 protein: CASGRGLQSIDNEQFF
clone size: -
J gene: TRBJ2-1
D gene: -
V gene: TRBV6-6

CDR3 DNA: TGCGCCAGCAGGGTTAACAGCCGCGCGAACACCGGGGAGCTGTTTTTT
CDR3 protein: CASRVNSRANTGELFF
clone size: -
J gene: TRBJ2-2
D gene: -
V gene: TRBV5-1

CDR3 DNA: TGTGCCAGCAGCTTCCGAGCGGGGGGCCGAGAGACCCAGTACTTC
CDR3 protein: CASSFRAGGRETQYF
clone size: -
J gene: TRBJ2-5
D gene: TRBD2
V gene: TRBV7-2

CDR3 DNA: TGTGCCAGCAGTTCAAGGGAGGGCTACACCTTC
CDR3 protein: CASSSREGYTF
clone size: -
J gene: TRBJ1-2
D gene: -
V gene: TRBV12-3/TRBV12-4

CDR3 DNA: TGTGCCAGTAGTTGGCAGACAGGGCCGGCGGGGCAGCCCCAGCATTTT
CDR3 protein: CASSWQTGPAGQPQHF
clone size: -
J gene: TRBJ1-5
D gene: TRBD1
V gene: TRBV19

CDR3 DNA: TGTGCCAGCAGTCTGATAAACTATGGCTACACCTTC
CDR3 protein: CASSLINYGYTF
clone size: -
J gene: TRBJ1-2
D gene: -
V gene: TRBV7-9

CDR3 DNA: TGTGCCATCAGTAAGATGAACACTGAAGCTTTCTTT
CDR3 protein: CAISKMNTEAFF
clone size: -
J gene: TRBJ1-1
D gene: -
V gene: TRBV10-3

CDR3 DNA: TGTGCCAGCAGCGACAGACAGGGAACTAGCAATCAGCCCCAGCATTTT
CDR3 protein: CASSDRQGTSNQPQHF
clone size: -
J gene: TRBJ1-5
D gene: TRBD1
V gene: TRBV7-2

CDR3 DNA: TGTGCCAGCAGTGGACTAGCGGGGAGTAACACCGGGGAGCTGTTTTTT
CDR3 protein: CASSGLAGSNTGELFF
clone size: -
J gene: TRBJ2-2
D gene: TRBD2
V gene: TRBV5-6

CDR3 DNA: TGTGCCAGCAGCTTAGACGCTACGAACACTGAAGCTTTCTTT
CDR3 protein: CASSLDATNTEAFF
clone size: -
J gene: TRBJ1-1
D gene: -
V gene: TRBV7-2

CDR3 DNA: TGCAGTGCTGGGGGACAGGGGCGGCGTGGCTACACCTTC
CDR3 protein: CSAGGQGRRGYTF
clone size: once
J gene: TRBJ1-2
D gene: TRBD1
V gene: TRBV20-1

CDR3 DNA: TGCGCCAGCAGCCAAGACTCCGTTAAGGGTAACTACGAGCAGTACTTC
CDR3 protein: CASSQDSVKGNYEQYF
clone size: -
J gene: TRBJ2-7
D gene: -
V gene: TRBV4-3

CDR3 DNA: TGCAGTGCTCTAAGTGGGGGGGCGAGTACTGAAGCTTTCTTT
CDR3 protein: CSALSGGASTEAFF
clone size: -
J gene: TRBJ1-1
D gene: -
V gene: TRBV20-1

CDR3 DNA: TGTGCCAGCAGCAGTCCTAGCGGGGGGGGCCCTCTGAGACAGACCCAGTACTTC
CDR3 protein: CASSSPSGGGPLRQTQYF
clone size: -
J gene: TRBJ2-5
D gene: TRBD2
V gene: TRBV7-8

CDR3 DNA: TGTGCCAGCAGCCGGGGACAGGGGAGGGTCCGGAACACTGAAGCTTTCTTT
CDR3 protein: CASSRGQGRVRNTEAFF
clone size: -
J gene: TRBJ1-1
D gene: TRBD1
V gene: TRBV7-2

CDR3 DNA: TGTGCCAGCAGCCCTCGGACGGGACAGCTCTCTGGAAACACCATATATTTT
CDR3 protein: CASSPRTGQLSGNTIYF
clone size: -
J gene: TRBJ1-3
D gene: TRBD1
V gene: TRBV5-6

CDR3 DNA: TGTGCCAGCAGCTTAACATCGGTTTCCCCCTACAATGAGCAGTTCTTC
CDR3 protein: CASSLTSVSPYNEQFF
clone size: -
J gene: TRBJ2-1
D gene: -
V gene: TRBV7-3

CDR3 DNA: TGTGCCAGCAGCTTAGCCGCGACAGATGGCTACGAGCAGTACTTC
CDR3 protein: CASSLAATDGYEQYF
clone size: -
J gene: TRBJ2-7
D gene: -
V gene: TRBV7-2

CDR3 DNA: TGCAGTGCTAGAGACCACACCGGGACTAGCGGGTACGAGCAGTACTTC
CDR3 protein: CSARDHTGTSGYEQYF
clone size: few
J gene: TRBJ2-7
D gene: TRBD2
V gene: TRBV20-1

CDR3 DNA: TGTGCCAGCGGTCCCGGGACATCTTACAATGAGCAGTTCTTC
CDR3 protein: CASGPGTSYNEQFF
clone size: -
J gene: TRBJ2-1
D gene: -
V gene: TRBV21-1